The source of this T cell receptor beta chain is a study of blood T cell repertoires in COVID-19. In the study overall: T cells, B-cell-depleted T cells, or PBMCs supplied cDNA or gDNA.

Under the authors' procedure: Estimation of nucleated cell counts was performed using reference gene primer amplification. The protocol was immunoSEQ multiplex PCR, while the TCRdb copy is restricted to in-frame clones and leaves out a portion. Clonal size and the V and J genes are those of that table, whereas D and trimming came from the DNA. Of 290,000 or so clones listed, around 86% were seen once; the top ten hold roughly 1.3%. The CDR3 runs to 15 residues. V lost 3 bases, J lost 3 bases, and 7 bases stayed unmatched. Per germline, CDR1 KGHSH and CDR2 LQKENI. V is TRBV18 and J is TRBJ1-1; 7 positions match TRBD1. The sequence was obtained from a man aged 65 to 79 with acute or convalescent COVID-19. The specimen sequenced was peripheral blood. The chain's CDR3 is CASSPQGVGDTEAFF. The DNA of the CDR3 is TGTGCCAGCTCACCGCAGGGGGTAGGTGACACTGAAGCTTTCTTT.